These T cell receptor beta chains were read from a single sample in a study of cytomegalovirus exposure and HLA in healthy donors. TCRdb keeps only in-frame clones here, not all; method: immunoSEQ multiplex PCR. This sample yields 140,000 to 150,000 clones, of which 65% to 85% are seen a single time; 3.5% to 5% belongs to the top ten. The material sequenced was PBMCs. The receptors come from a male donor in good health and CMV-seronegative. Both conserved end residues are part of each CDR3. D genes are given only for firm matches. Some rows have no size entry. The others give once, few or many, or a class for an expanded clone.

v_gene	d_gene	abundance	j_gene	CDR3aa	CDR3nt
TRBV4-3	.	.	TRBJ2-7	CASSQDLEDGSSYEQYF	TGCGCCAGCAGCCAAGATCTTGAGGACGGGAGCTCCTACGAGCAGTACTTC
TRBV7-2	.	.	TRBJ1-2	CASSSSGGPYGYTF	TGTGCCAGCAGCTCCTCGGGGGGGCCCTATGGCTACACCTTC
TRBV5-1	TRBD1	.	TRBJ1-2	CASSSKSGTAGYTF	TGCGCCAGCAGTTCTAAATCCGGGACAGCTGGCTACACCTTC
TRBV29-1	TRBD1	once	TRBJ1-2	CSVSPGTGGCSTF	TGCAGCGTTTCCCCGGGGACAGGGGGCTGTTCCACCTTC
TRBV7-2	.	.	TRBJ2-5	CASSSPVMNEQYF	TGTGCCAGCAGCTCCCCCGTAATGAATGAGCAGTACTTC
TRBV11-2	.	.	TRBJ2-2	CASSLPVGSFTGELFF	TGTGCCAGCAGCTTACCGGTAGGGAGCTTCACCGGGGAGCTGTTTTTT
TRBV4-1	.	few	TRBJ2-7	CASSQISTGSYEQYF	TGCGCCAGCAGCCAGATTAGTACGGGCTCCTACGAGCAGTACTTC
TRBV28	TRBD1	few	TRBJ1-1	CASKRTGVTEAFF	TGTGCCAGCAAACGGACAGGCGTCACTGAAGCTTTCTTT
TRBV9	.	.	TRBJ1-4	CASSPWGATNEKLFF	TGTGCCAGCAGCCCCTGGGGGGCAACTAATGAAAAACTGTTTTTT
TRBV29-1	.	.	TRBJ2-3	CSVEAEFGATDTQYF	TGCAGCGTTGAAGCGGAGTTTGGAGCGACAGATACGCAGTATTTT
TRBV30	TRBD1	.	TRBJ1-3	CAWSVMQGAGNTIYF	TGTGCCTGGAGTGTTATGCAGGGGGCTGGAAACACCATATATTTT
TRBV5-4	TRBD1	.	TRBJ2-2	CASSLMGQHTGELFF	TGTGCCAGCAGCTTGATGGGACAGCACACCGGGGAGCTGTTTTTT
TRBV4-1	TRBD1	.	TRBJ1-5	CASSPRTGANQPQHF	TGCGCCAGCAGCCCTCGGACAGGAGCTAATCAGCCCCAGCATTTT
TRBV4-1	TRBD1	.	TRBJ2-1	CASSITGTGVYNEQFF	TGCGCCAGCAGCATAACCGGGACAGGAGTTTACAATGAGCAGTTCTTC
TRBV29-1	.	.	TRBJ2-1	CSVRDLSSYNEQFF	TGCAGCGTTAGGGACTTGAGCTCCTACAATGAGCAGTTCTTC
TRBV5-5	.	.	TRBJ2-2	CASSLAGGAMNTGELFF	TGTGCCAGCAGCTTGGCCGGCGGGGCCATGAACACCGGGGAGCTGTTTTTT